The 30 T cell receptor beta chains below come from one sample, sequenced in a study of blood T cell repertoires in COVID-19. This table comes from immunoSEQ multiplex PCR, and its TCRdb copy is limited to in-frame clones, with some not included. The top ten clones hold roughly 0.9% of a sample with a few hundred thousand clones, approximately 90% of them seen once. Sequencing was performed on PBMCs or T cells enriched from blood (not recorded which). The receptors come from a woman between 35 and 50 years old who had been exposed to COVID-19.

V gene TRBV2 combines with J gene TRBJ2-3; 10 bases are a match to TRBD2. CDR1 and CDR2 (germline): SNHLY, FYNNEI. The length of the CDR3 is 16 residues. The ends lost 5 bases at V and 5 bases at J; junction bases unmatched: 10. CDR3: CASSSAGGRGKDTQYF. CDR3 DNA: TGTGCCAGCAGTTCAGCGGGAGGGCGGGGCAAAGATACGCAGTATTTT.

The chain links TRBV27 to TRBJ1-2; 9 bases agree with TRBD1. This CDR3 is 14 amino acids long. V shed 2 bases and J 7 bases; nucleotides not matched to a gene: 5. Germline assignment: CDR1 MNHEY and CDR2 SMNVEV (reference sequence). The CDR3 DNA reads as TGTGCCAGCAGTTTAGGGACAGGGTCTATTGGCTACACCTTC. It encodes CASSLGTGSIGYTF.

The chain is built from TRBV5-1 and TRBJ1-3; D unresolved. This CDR3 spans 15 amino acids. With 1 base removed from V and 2 bases from J, the gap between germline ends came to 10 bases. Germline CDR1 SGHRS, CDR2 YFSETQ. In nucleotides, the CDR3 is TGCGCCAGCAGCTTGATGGCCGGGGCTGGAAACACCATATATTTT. Residues: CASSLMAGAGNTIYF.

In this sample, this clone turned up once. The chain couples TRBV6-2 or TRBV6-3 to TRBJ1-3, with 7 nucleotides matching TRBD1. J gave up 0 bases and V 6 bases, and 17 bases lay outside the gene matches. The CDR3 runs to 19 residues. Germline V gene data show CDR1 as MNHEY and CDR2 as SVGEGT. In nucleotides, the CDR3 is TGTGCCAGCAGCCGGCTCAGGACAGGCGGCCTCGTCTCTGGAAACACCATATATTTT. Protein product: CASSRLRTGGLVSGNTIYF.

The CDR3 DNA follows: TGTGCCAGCGGGAGGGTGGACGAGCAGTACTTC. Protein product: CASGRVDEQYF. This rearrangement joins TRBV2 to TRBJ2-7, with TRBD2 identical over 7 bases. Trimming removed 8 bases from V and 5 bases from J; junction bases left unmatched: 3. Germline V CDR1 and CDR2: SNHLY, FYNNEI. This CDR3 spans 11 amino acids.

Worth noting for this clone: An end of the junction differs from the germline gene, which may be a read error. This chain joins TRBV10-1 and TRBJ2-3; 10 bases map to TRBD2. The CDR3 contains 14 residues. Germline CDR1 reads WNHNN; CDR2 reads SYGVQD (reference sequence). Here the CDR3 reads CASSQSGLADTQYF. Here the CDR3 DNA reads TGCGCCAGCAGTCAGTCGGGACTAGCGGATACGCAGTATTTT.

The V gene is TRBV13, the J gene TRBJ1-6; the match to TRBD1 covers 7 bases. J was trimmed by 9 bases and V by 4 bases; bases with no gene match: 12. CDR3 length: 16 amino acids. In germline, CDR1 is PRHDT, CDR2 FYEKMQ (reference sequence). The CDR3: CASSSVPRGQGSPLHF. The CDR3 coding sequence is TGTGCCAGCAGCTCCGTTCCGAGGGGGCAGGGTTCACCCCTCCACTTT.

The rearrangement links TRBV6-5 to TRBJ2-7; no reliable D call. The CDR3 has 12 residues. Germline lookup yields CDR1 MNHEY and CDR2 SVGAGI. V lost 6 bases and J lost 4, with 10 bases in between. The CDR3 nucleotides are TGTGCCAGCAGCTACGACGGGTACGAGCAGTACTTC. Translating gives CASSYDGYEQYF.

The rearrangement links TRBV5-1 to TRBJ1-1, with 7 positions matching TRBD1. The CDR3 runs 14 residues. In germline, CDR1 is SGHRS, CDR2 YFSETQ. The junction had 9 bases not matched to a gene; V was cut back by 3 bases and J by 7 bases. CDR3 nucleotide sequence: TGCGCCAGCAGCTCCGGGACAGCCAACCTTGAAGCTTTCTTT. It translates to CASSSGTANLEAFF.

DNA for the CDR3: TGTGCCACGGGGGAGCGGGTCCTTAAAGGGTACGAGCAGTACTTC. This codes for CATGERVLKGYEQYF. The genes are TRBV6-6 and TRBJ2-7, with a tentative D call TRBD2 (6 bases). The CDR3 covers 15 residues. The germline V gene has CDR1 MNHNY and CDR2 SVGAGI (reference sequence). V dropped 10 bases and J dropped 4 bases, with 23 bases sitting between them.

This chain joins TRBV2 and TRBJ1-3; TRBD1 matches 8 bases. This CDR3 comprises 17 residues. The ends lost 6 bases at V and 4 bases at J; junction bases unmatched: 14. Germline V gene data show CDR1 as SNHLY and CDR2 as FYNNEI. The CDR3 sequence is CASRALLRTGSGNTIYF. CDR3 DNA: TGTGCCAGCAGAGCGCTACTGAGGACAGGGAGCGGAAACACCATATATTTT.

The chain joins TRBV5-1 to TRBJ1-5, with 7 bases matching TRBD1. The CDR3 sequence is 18 residues long. Unmatched junction bases numbered 9, after V lost 0 bases and J lost 0 bases. CDR1 SGHRS and CDR2 YFSETQ come from the germline V gene. The CDR3: CASSLGTTGINSNQPQHF. In DNA, the CDR3 is TGCGCCAGCAGCTTGGGAACGACAGGGATAAATAGCAATCAGCCCCAGCATTTT.

The chain uses TRBV7-6 and TRBJ2-5; TRBD2 matches 9 bases. The CDR3 is 16 amino acids. Trimming took 1 base from V and 5 from J; bases not matched to a gene: 8. Per the germline V gene, CDR1 is SGHVS and CDR2 is FNYEAQ. In DNA, the CDR3 is TGTGCCAGCAGCTTAGAAACGGGACTAGCTGGGGAGACCCAGTACTTC. It codes for CASSLETGLAGETQYF.

The J gene is TRBJ1-2, the V gene TRBV10-2; 9 positions match TRBD1. Germline-derived CDR1 and CDR2 are WSHSY and SAAADI. V trimming: 8 bases; J trimming: 7 bases; junction bases outside the gene matches: 5. This CDR3 is 12 amino acids long. The CDR3 DNA reads TGCGCCAGCCTACAGGGGGCGGGTGGCTACACCTTC. Its protein is CASLQGAGGYTF.

The V gene is TRBV24-1, the J gene TRBJ2-2; TRBD2 matches 7 bases. Germline trimming cut 6 bases from V and 3 bases from J; bases unmatched to any gene: 3. There are 14 residues in the CDR3. The germline CDR1 and CDR2 sequences are KGHDR and SFDVKD. The CDR3 here is CATSLAGDTGELFF. DNA of the CDR3: TGTGCCACCAGTCTGGCGGGAGACACCGGGGAGCTGTTTTTT.

The rearrangement joins TRBV27 to TRBJ2-2; D is perhaps TRBD2 (5 bases). The CDR3 consists of 14 residues. V was pared by 6 bases and J by 7 bases, with 15 bases between. Germline V gene data show CDR1 as MNHEY and CDR2 as SMNVEV (reference sequence). The CDR3 coding sequence is TGTGCCAGCAGGCAAGGGTACCGGGGCGGGGAGCTGTTTTTT. Its protein is CASRQGYRGGELFF.

The CDR3 here is CASSLGATQYF. Written as DNA, the CDR3 is TGTGCCAGCAGCTTAGGGGCTACGCAGTATTTT. V and J are TRBV13 and TRBJ2-3; the D is unclear. The germline V gene has CDR1 PRHDT and CDR2 FYEKMQ (reference sequence). V lost 0 bases and J lost 8, with 3 bases in between. The CDR3 consists of 11 residues.

The count of this clone is one. The chain employs TRBV19 and TRBJ1-5; D might be TRBD1 (6 bases). Per the germline V gene, CDR1 is LNHDA and CDR2 is SQIVND (reference sequence). The CDR3 contains 14 residues. V lost 6 bases, J lost 3 bases, and 12 bases lay in between. CDR3: CASRAGATNQPQHF. The CDR3 region has the DNA TGTGCCAGTAGAGCAGGGGCCACCAATCAGCCCCAGCATTTT.

This clone occurred once. The chain combines TRBV19 with TRBJ1-1, with D hard to call. The V gene lost 6 bases and the J gene lost 9 bases, with 11 bases spanning the gap. This CDR3 contains 11 residues. Germline V lookup: CDR1 LNHDA, CDR2 SQIVND (reference sequence). CDR3 DNA: TGTGCCAGTAGCTTAAGCGGGCAAGCTTTCTTT. Residues: CASSLSGQAFF. The complete variable domain, with remaining parts taken from reference TRBV19 and TRBJ1-1, reads DGGITQSPKYLFRKEGQNVTLSCEQNLNHDAMYWYRQDPGQGLRLIYYSQIVNDFQKGDIAEGYSVSREKKESFPLTVTSAQKNPTAFYLCASSLSGQAFFGQGTRLTVV.

J is TRBJ1-1 and V is TRBV30, with a possible D match to TRBD1 (5 bases). CDR1 and CDR2 from the germline V gene are GTSNPN and SVGIG (reference sequence). V lost 4 bases and J 5 bases, leaving 17 bases between the germline ends. The CDR3 consists of 14 residues. The CDR3 loop is CAWTTYPRGTEAFF. DNA for the CDR3: TGTGCCTGGACCACATACCCCCGGGGGACTGAAGCTTTCTTT.

J is TRBJ2-3 and V is TRBV5-4; D ambiguous. Germline lookup yields CDR1 SGHNT and CDR2 YYREEE (reference sequence). CDR3 length equals 14 residues. With 0 bases removed from V and 1 base from J, the gap between germline ends came to 6 bases. The CDR3 nucleotides are TGTGCCAGCAGCTTGGCCGTCGGCACAGATACGCAGTATTTT. Translating gives CASSLAVGTDTQYF.

Comment on this clone: One junction end disagrees with the germline gene, perhaps due to a read error. This chain links TRBV19 with TRBJ1-5; D gene unclear. The CDR3 runs 15 residues. Germline values: CDR1 LNHDA, CDR2 SQIVND (reference sequence). CDR3 bases: TGTGCCAGTACCGCCCAGAGCTGGGCCAATCAGGCCCAGCATTTT. Protein: CASTAQSWANQAQHF.

This clone turned up a few times. The chain employs TRBV5-5 and TRBJ1-2; weak D call: TRBD1 (5 bases). V was cut by 2 bases and J by 0 bases, with 11 bases left in between. The CDR3 spans 15 residues. The germline V gene encodes CDR1 SGHKS and CDR2 YYEKEE (reference sequence). The CDR3 is CASSFTAGTNYGYTF. The CDR3 DNA is TGTGCCAGCAGCTTTACGGCAGGGACTAACTATGGCTACACCTTC.

This clone appeared a single time. V gene TRBV7-9 combines with J gene TRBJ1-5; D not certain. The V gene lost 1 base and the J gene lost 5 bases, with 6 bases spanning the gap. The CDR3 is made up of 13 amino acids. Per the germline V gene, CDR1 is SEHNR and CDR2 is FQNEAQ (reference sequence). This CDR3 reads CASSLGRDQPQHF. CDR3 in DNA: TGTGCCAGCAGCTTAGGTCGTGATCAGCCCCAGCATTTT.

The chain recombines TRBV9 with TRBJ2-7; 9 bases fit TRBD1. Germline lookup yields CDR1 SGDLS and CDR2 YYNGEE. The junction had 3 bases not matched to a gene; V was cut back by 0 bases and J by 2 bases. The CDR3 is 15 amino acids. As DNA, the CDR3 is TGTGCCAGCAGCGTAGATTGGACAGGGGCCTACGAGCAGTACTTC. This codes for CASSVDWTGAYEQYF.

V usage is TRBV19 and J usage is TRBJ2-7; the match to TRBD1 covers 7 bases. The germline gives CDR1 LNHDA, CDR2 SQIVND (reference sequence). Germline trimming cut 3 bases from V and 4 bases from J; bases unmatched to any gene: 12. This CDR3 is built from 16 residues. CDR3 protein: CASSIFAPTGEYEQYF. The CDR3 DNA follows: TGTGCCAGTAGTATTTTCGCCCCAACAGGGGAATACGAGCAGTACTTC.

The chain couples TRBV7-8 to TRBJ2-6; D is uncertain. The CDR3 runs to 17 residues. The V gene lost 1 base and the J gene lost 0 bases, with 10 bases spanning the gap. Per the germline V gene, CDR1 is SGHVS and CDR2 is FQNEAQ. CDR3 nucleotides: TGTGCCAGCAGCTTAGTTGAAAGCAACTCTGGGGCCAACGTCCTGACTTTC. This translates into CASSLVESNSGANVLTF.

On this clone itself: This same CDR3 is encoded by further DNA sequences in the sample. V is TRBV19 and J is TRBJ1-1; possibly TRBD1 for D (5 bases). V gave up 2 bases and J gave up 3 bases, with 13 bases separating them. Germline CDR1 is LNHDA and CDR2 is SQIVND (reference sequence). The CDR3 length is 15 residues. The CDR3 nucleotides are TGTGCCAGTAGTATATTAGGTCAGGGATACACTGAAGCTTTCTTT. Protein sequence: CASSILGQGYTEAFF.

The gene calls are TRBV5-5 and TRBJ1-1; 8 bases match TRBD1. This CDR3 spans 16 amino acids. The germline V gene has CDR1 SGHKS and CDR2 YYEKEE (reference sequence). Trimming cost V 5 bases and J 3 bases; bases outside gene matches: 12. CDR3 in DNA: TGTGCCAGCAGGACTCGCCATGGACAGGGTGACACTGAAGCTTTCTTT. It codes for CASRTRHGQGDTEAFF.

The V call is TRBV27, the J call TRBJ2-6; D might be TRBD1 (6 bases). This CDR3 has 18 residues. Germline values: CDR1 MNHEY, CDR2 SMNVEV (reference sequence). Trimming left V 4 bases short and J 2 bases short, with 18 bases between. CDR3 in DNA: TGTGCCAGCAGTTATATGGTCAGGGGATCGACTGGGGCCAACGTCCTGACTTTC. It specifies CASSYMVRGSTGANVLTF.